These 14 T cell receptor beta chains originate from one sample sequenced in a study of vaccination and CD4 T cells after COVID-19. Sequencing of cultured CD4+ T cell DNA used the Oncomine TCR Beta short-read assay. TCRdb recomputed calls from the PCR reads with MiXCR, one row per CDR3 protein. Of 28,000 or so distinct CDR3 sequences in the sample, 64% were seen once. Which antigens these TCRs recognize remains unknown. Treatment noted: roughly nine-day PBMC culture with coronavirus spike peptide pools or control peptides (ViraFEST assay). Source material: CD4+ T cells from blood, cultured in vitro. These receptors were taken from a human donor who had recovered from COVID-19.

The V call is TRBV2, the J call TRBJ2-3; D is possibly TRBD1 or TRBD2 (5 bases each). The V end was cut by 4 bases, the J end by 2 bases, with 16 bases between. Germline V CDR1 and CDR2: SNHLY, FYNNEI. This CDR3 comprises 16 residues. As DNA, the CDR3 is TGTGCCAGCAGTGGGTTTGTGTCGGGGCACACAGATACGCAGTATTTT. It is translated as CASSGFVSGHTDTQYF.

The chain recombines TRBV28 with TRBJ1-1; maybe TRBD1 (6 bases). Deletions cut 2 bases from V and 2 bases from J, with 15 bases between. The CDR3 contains 16 residues. The germline CDR1 and CDR2 sequences are MDHEN and SYDVKM. The CDR3 reads CASSLQGSGKNTEAFF. The CDR3 DNA sequence: TGTGCCAGCAGTTTACAGGGGTCGGGTAAAAACACTGAAGCTTTCTTT.

Worth noting for this clonotype: The junction departs from germline at one end; a sequencing error may be responsible. The chain joins TRBV7-3 to TRBJ2-3; D not certain. Germline CDR1 and CDR2: SGHTA and FQGTGA. CDR3 length: 16 residues. The CDR3, as DNA: TGTGCCAGCAGCCTAACTGACTTGCGGAGCACAGATACGCAGTATTTT. This codes for CASSLTDLRSTDTQYF.

This clonotype was counted a single time. This chain uses TRBV27 with TRBJ2-1, with D unresolved. The CDR3 is made up of 16 amino acids. Trimming pared 4 bases from V and 0 bases from J, leaving 13 bases between. Per germline, CDR1 MNHEY and CDR2 SMNVEV (reference sequence). The CDR3 DNA follows: TGTGCCAGCAGTTCCCCTGGTACCGGCTCCTACAATGAGCAGTTCTTC. Translated: CASSSPGTGSYNEQFF.

V gene TRBV14 combines with J gene TRBJ1-5, with TRBD1 as a possible D gene (5 bases). With 4 bases removed from V and 2 bases from J, the gap between germline ends came to 9 bases. This CDR3 spans 14 amino acids. Germline lookup yields CDR1 SGHDN and CDR2 FVKESK. The CDR3 is CASSPWGRNQPQHF. CDR3 nucleotides: TGTGCCAGCAGCCCATGGGGACGCAATCAGCCCCAGCATTTT.

The rearrangement uses TRBV27 and TRBJ2-2; D possibly matches TRBD1 or TRBD2 (5 bases each). The CDR3 runs 15 residues. The ends were cut back, 2 bases at V and 5 bases at J, with 12 bases in the middle. In germline, CDR1 is MNHEY, CDR2 SMNVEV (reference sequence). The CDR3 spells CASSLIRGRTGELFF. Written as DNA, the CDR3 is TGTGCCAGCAGTTTAATTAGGGGACGGACCGGGGAGCTGTTTTTT.

The chain carries TRBV6-1 and TRBJ2-2; tentative D call: TRBD2 (6 bases). The V and J ends lost 6 bases and 6 bases respectively, with 11 bases between them. This CDR3 is built from 13 residues. Germline V lookup: CDR1 MNHNS, CDR2 SASEGT. The DNA of the CDR3 is TGTGCCAGCAGCTCTAGCGTCGCCGGGGAGCTGTTTTTT. Translated: CASSSSVAGELFF.

V and J are TRBV20-1 and TRBJ1-4, with D possibly matching TRBD1 (6 bases). V lost 0 bases to trimming and J lost 8 bases, with 13 bases between them. The germline V gene encodes CDR1 DFQATT and CDR2 SNEGSKA (reference sequence). This CDR3 has 14 amino acids. CDR3 bases: TGCAGTGCTAGAGATGTACGGGACAAGGAAAAACTGTTTTTT. It codes for CSARDVRDKEKLFF.

A few counts support this clonotype. The chain links TRBV27 to TRBJ1-5; maybe TRBD1 (6 bases). Germline-derived CDR1 and CDR2 are MNHEY and SMNVEV (reference sequence). V lost 2 bases to trimming and J lost 4 bases, with 9 bases between them. The CDR3 spans 14 residues. DNA for the CDR3: TGTGCCAGCAGTTTACTAGGACAGAATCAGCCCCAGCATTTT. Translation gives CASSLLGQNQPQHF.

The genes are TRBV11-3 and TRBJ2-1; D not resolved. CDR1 is SGHNT and CDR2 is YENEEA in the germline V gene. This CDR3 contains 13 residues. Trimming removed 5 bases at V and 5 bases at J, with 10 bases between. The CDR3 DNA is TGTGCCAGCAGCCCCAACCTAGACAATGAGCAGTTCTTC. The encoded protein is CASSPNLDNEQFF.

The chain has TRBV19 and TRBJ1-1, with a weak D call TRBD1 (5 bases). The CDR3 length is 13 residues. Germline CDR1 and CDR2: LNHDA and SQIVND (reference sequence). V gave up 7 bases and J gave up 2 bases, with 11 bases separating them. The CDR3 sequence: CASMWGPNTEAFF. In DNA, the CDR3 is TGTGCCAGTATGTGGGGACCTAACACTGAAGCTTTCTTT.

This chain connects TRBV19 to TRBJ1-1; 7 nucleotides agree with TRBD1. J gave up 11 bases and V 4 bases, and 16 bases lay outside the gene matches. There are 15 residues in the CDR3. From germline, CDR1 is LNHDA and CDR2 SQIVND (reference sequence). The CDR3 sequence: CASSTRTGVVVWAFF. The CDR3 DNA follows: TGTGCCAGTAGTACTCGGACAGGTGTCGTGGTTTGGGCTTTCTTT. Filled out from reference TRBV19 and TRBJ1-1, the complete variable domain reads DGGITQSPKYLFRKEGQNVTLSCEQNLNHDAMYWYRQDPGQGLRLIYYSQIVNDFQKGDIAEGYSVSREKKESFPLTVTSAQKNPTAFYLCASSTRTGVVVWAFFGQGTRLTVV.

V usage is TRBV20-1 and J usage is TRBJ1-5; D not certain. The V end lost 3 bases, the J end lost 0 bases, and 6 bases lay between the germline ends. Germline CDR1 reads DFQATT; CDR2 reads SNEGSKA (reference sequence). CDR3 length: 13 residues. The CDR3 spells CSARRDSNQPQHF. In DNA form, the CDR3 reads TGCAGTGCTAGGCGGGATAGCAATCAGCCCCAGCATTTT.

The CDR3 nucleotides read TGCAGTGCTAGATCGAAGGGACGGCTGGGCGGGGAGCTGTTTTTT. Its protein product is CSARSKGRLGGELFF. The rearrangement uses TRBV20-1 and TRBJ2-2; D assignment may be TRBD1 or TRBD2 (5 bases each). The germline gives CDR1 DFQATT, CDR2 SNEGSKA (reference sequence). V lost 2 bases and J lost 7, with 17 bases in between. The CDR3 consists of 15 residues.